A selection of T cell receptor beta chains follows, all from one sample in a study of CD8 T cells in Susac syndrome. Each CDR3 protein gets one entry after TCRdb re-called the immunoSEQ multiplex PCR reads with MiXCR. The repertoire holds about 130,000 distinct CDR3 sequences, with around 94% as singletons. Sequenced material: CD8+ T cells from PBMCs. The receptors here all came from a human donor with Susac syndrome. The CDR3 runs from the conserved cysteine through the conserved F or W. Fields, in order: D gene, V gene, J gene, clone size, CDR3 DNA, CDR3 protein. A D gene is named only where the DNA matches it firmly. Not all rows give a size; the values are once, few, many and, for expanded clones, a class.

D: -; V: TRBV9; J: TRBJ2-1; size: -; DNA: TGTGCCAGCAGCCCCCGCGGGGATCCCTACAATGAGCAGTTCTTC; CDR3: CASSPRGDPYNEQFF
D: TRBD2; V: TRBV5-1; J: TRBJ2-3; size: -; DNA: TGCGCCAGCAGCACGGGACTAGCGGAATATCTCGGCACAGATACGCAGTATTTT; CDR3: CASSTGLAEYLGTDTQYF
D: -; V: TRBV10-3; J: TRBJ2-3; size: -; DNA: TGTGCCATCAGTAATGGGGGCACAGATACGCAGTATTTT; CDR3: CAISNGGTDTQYF
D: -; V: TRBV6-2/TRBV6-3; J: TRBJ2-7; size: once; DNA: TGTGCCAGCAGTTACCCGAGACAGCGAGCCTACGAGCAGTACTTC; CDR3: CASSYPRQRAYEQYF
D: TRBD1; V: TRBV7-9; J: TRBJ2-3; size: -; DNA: TGTGCCAGCAGCTTGGGACAGGGGGCCGTAGATACGCAGTATTTT; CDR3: CASSLGQGAVDTQYF
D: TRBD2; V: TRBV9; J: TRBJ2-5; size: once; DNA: TGTGCCAGCAGCGTAGGGGGTAGCGGGGGGCGAGAGACCCAGTACTTC; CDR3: CASSVGGSGGRETQYF
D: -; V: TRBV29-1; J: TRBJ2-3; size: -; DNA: TGCAGCGTTGAAGTCGAAAGGGGTACGCAGTATTTT; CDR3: CSVEVERGTQYF
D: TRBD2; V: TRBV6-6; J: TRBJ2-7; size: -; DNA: TGTGCCAGCAGTTACTTGCTAGCGGGAGCTATCGAGCAGTACTTC; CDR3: CASSYLLAGAIEQYF
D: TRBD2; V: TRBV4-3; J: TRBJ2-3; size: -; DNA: TGCGCCAGCAGCCAAGCATTACATGCTAGCGGGAGAGCCAAAGCGGCAGATACGCAGTATTTT; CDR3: CASSQALHASGRAKAADTQYF
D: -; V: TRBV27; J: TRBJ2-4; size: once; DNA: TGTGCCAGCGTGGGCAGGAACGGAGCCAAAAACATTCAGTACTTC; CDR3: CASVGRNGAKNIQYF
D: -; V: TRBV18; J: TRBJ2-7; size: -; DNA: TGTGCCAGCTCACTTCCCGGGCCAACGGGTGAGCAGTACTTC; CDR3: CASSLPGPTGEQYF
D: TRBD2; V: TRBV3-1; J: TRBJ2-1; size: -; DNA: TGTGCCAGCAGCCAAGTCTACGCGGGGGGGCGGTACAATGAGCAGTTCTTC; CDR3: CASSQVYAGGRYNEQFF
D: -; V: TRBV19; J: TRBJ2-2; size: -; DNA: TGTGCCACCAAAGAGTCGGGGAACGGGGAGCTGTTTTTT; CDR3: CATKESGNGELFF
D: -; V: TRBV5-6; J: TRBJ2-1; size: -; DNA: TGTGCCAGCAGCTTGGCCCCCAATGAGCAGTTCTTC; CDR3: CASSLAPNEQFF
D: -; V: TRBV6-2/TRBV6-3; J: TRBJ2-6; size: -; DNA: TGTGCCAGCAGTTACGTCGGAGGTGGGGCCAACGTCCTGACTTTC; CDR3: CASSYVGGGANVLTF
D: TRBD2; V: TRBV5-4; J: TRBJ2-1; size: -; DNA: TGTGCCAGCGGCCTACTAGCGGCCTCCTACAATGAGCAGTTCTTC; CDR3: CASGLLAASYNEQFF
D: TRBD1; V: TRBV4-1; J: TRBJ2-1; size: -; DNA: TGCGCCAGCAGCCCCGGGACAGGGGGCCACAATGAGCAGTTCTTC; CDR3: CASSPGTGGHNEQFF
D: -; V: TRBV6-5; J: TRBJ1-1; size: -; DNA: TGTGCCAGCAGTTACTCAGGGTCCGCTGGGGAAGCTTTCTTT; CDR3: CASSYSGSAGEAFF
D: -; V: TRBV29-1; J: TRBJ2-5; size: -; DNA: TGCAGCGTTGAAATGGGGCAAGAGACCCAGTACTTC; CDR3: CSVEMGQETQYF
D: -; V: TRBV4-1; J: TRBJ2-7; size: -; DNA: TGCGCCAGCAGCCAAGGGGCAGCGAACTCCTACGAGCAGTACTTC; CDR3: CASSQGAANSYEQYF
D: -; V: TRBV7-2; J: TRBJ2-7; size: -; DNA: TGTGCCAGCAGCTTAGATTCTGGGGGCGCGGACGAGCAGTACTTC; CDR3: CASSLDSGGADEQYF
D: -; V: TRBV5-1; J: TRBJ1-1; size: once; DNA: TGCGCCAGCAGCTTGAATACCGACACTGAAGCTTTCTTT; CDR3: CASSLNTDTEAFF
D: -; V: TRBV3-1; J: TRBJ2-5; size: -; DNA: TGTGCCAGCAGCCCCAGTCTCGAGACCCAGTACTTC; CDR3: CASSPSLETQYF
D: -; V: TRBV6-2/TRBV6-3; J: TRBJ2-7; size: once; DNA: TGTGCCAGCACGACTCCTAATAACTACGAGCAGTACTTC; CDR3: CASTTPNNYEQYF
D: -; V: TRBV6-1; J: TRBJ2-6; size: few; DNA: TGTGCCAGCTCCGAAAGGGCTTCTGGGGCCAACGTCCTGACTTTC; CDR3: CASSERASGANVLTF
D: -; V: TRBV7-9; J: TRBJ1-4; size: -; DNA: TGTGCCAGCAGCAATTGGGATTCAACTAATGAAAAACTGTTTTTT; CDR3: CASSNWDSTNEKLFF
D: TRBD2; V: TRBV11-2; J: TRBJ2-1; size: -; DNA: TGTGCCAGCAGCTTGGGACTAGCGGGGGGCCCGATTGAGTTCTTC; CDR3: CASSLGLAGGPIEFF
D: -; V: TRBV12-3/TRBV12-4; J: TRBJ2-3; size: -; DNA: TGTGCCAGCAGCTATAGGGAACTAACTACGCAGTATTTT; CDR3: CASSYRELTTQYF
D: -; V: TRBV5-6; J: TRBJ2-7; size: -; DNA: TGTGCCAGCAGCCTGGCAGGGATTTACTACGAGCAGTACTTC; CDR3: CASSLAGIYYEQYF
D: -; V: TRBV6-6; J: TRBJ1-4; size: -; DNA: TGTGCCAGCAGAGCTGAAAAACTGTTTTTT; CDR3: CASRAEKLFF
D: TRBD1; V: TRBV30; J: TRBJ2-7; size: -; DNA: TGTGCCTGGAGCCCCGGGACAGGGCGCTTCTACGAGCAGTACTTC; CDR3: CAWSPGTGRFYEQYF
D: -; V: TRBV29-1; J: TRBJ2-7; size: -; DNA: TGCAGCGTTCCTGCCCTGGGGTCCGACTCACCCTACGAGCAGTACTTC; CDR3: CSVPALGSDSPYEQYF
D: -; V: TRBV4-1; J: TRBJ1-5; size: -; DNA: TGCGCCAGCAGCCAAGTCCCCGGGACCTCCAATCAGCCCCAGCATTTT; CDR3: CASSQVPGTSNQPQHF
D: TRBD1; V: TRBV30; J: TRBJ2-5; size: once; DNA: TGTGCCTGGAGCCGACAGGGGGTATTGGAGACCCAGTACTTC; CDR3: CAWSRQGVLETQYF
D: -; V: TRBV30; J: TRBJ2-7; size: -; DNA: TGTGCCTGGAGTAGTCTGCGGCTAGTTCCAAACGAGCAGTACTTC; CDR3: CAWSSLRLVPNEQYF
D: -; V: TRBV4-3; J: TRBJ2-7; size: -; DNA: TGCGCCAGCAGCCAACATCCTATGGGGGACCCCTACGAGCAGTACTTC; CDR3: CASSQHPMGDPYEQYF
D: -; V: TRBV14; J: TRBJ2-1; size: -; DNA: TGTGCCAGCAGCCAAGACGGGACGGTATCGAATGAGCAGTTCTTC; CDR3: CASSQDGTVSNEQFF
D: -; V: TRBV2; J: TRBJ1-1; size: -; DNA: TGTGCCAGCAGTGAATTGGGGCTAAAATGGACTGAAGCTTTCTTT; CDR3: CASSELGLKWTEAFF
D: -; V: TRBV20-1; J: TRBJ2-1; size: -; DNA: TGCAGTGCTAGAGATATAACAGGGAGAGGGCCCGAAAATGAGCAGTTCTTC; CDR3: CSARDITGRGPENEQFF
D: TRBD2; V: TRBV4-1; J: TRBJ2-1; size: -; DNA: TGCGCCAGCAGCTCGAACGGGGGGAATGAGCAGTTCTTC; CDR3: CASSSNGGNEQFF